Below, 3 T cell receptor beta chains from the same sample are listed, as sequenced in a study of OX40 agonist ivuxolimab in advanced cancers. The table came from immunoSEQ multiplex PCR; TCRdb's copy has only in-frame clones and leaves some out. Of 9,500 to 15,000 clones detected, around four fifths appear once; the ten largest clones hold roughly 20%. Specimen: CD4+ or CD8+ T cells sorted from blood, collected in a trial of the OX40 agonist ivuxolimab. All receptors derive from an adult with an advanced solid tumor such as melanoma, head and neck, liver or kidney cancer.

This clone has just a few counts. The rearrangement links TRBV4-3 to TRBJ1-2, with 12 positions matching TRBD1. Germline V gene lookup returns CDR1 LGHNA and CDR2 YSLEER. CDR3 length: 18 residues. J lost 3 bases, V lost 4 bases, and 12 bases had no gene match. As DNA, the CDR3 is TGCGCCAGCAGCCCCTACTTGGGACAGGGGGCGCAGGACTATGGCTACACCTTC. This codes for CASSPYLGQGAQDYGYTF.

The V and J genes are TRBV30 and TRBJ2-3; 8 bases agree with TRBD2. Trimming took 0 bases from V and 4 from J; bases not matched to a gene: 6. Germline loops: CDR1 GTSNPN, CDR2 SVGIG (reference sequence). This CDR3 has 15 residues. CDR3 coding DNA: TGTGCCTGGAGTGTCCTTGCGGGAGGCTCAGATACGCAGTATTTT. This sequence encodes CAWSVLAGGSDTQYF.

The CDR3 DNA reads TGTGCCAGCAGTTACGGTCAGAACACTGAAGCTTTCTTT. This translates into CASSYGQNTEAFF. V usage is TRBV6-5 and J usage is TRBJ1-1; D is uncertain. This CDR3 spans 13 amino acids. Germline CDR1 and CDR2: MNHEY and SVGAGI. V was pared by 2 bases and J by 1 base, with 5 bases between.